These 8 T cell receptor beta chains share one sample of origin, sequenced in a study of blood T cell repertoires in COVID-19. Clones were sequenced by immunoSEQ multiplex PCR, and TCRdb holds only the in-frame ones, with some missing. The sample holds 86,000 or so clones, about 95% seen once. Sequenced material: peripheral blood. Receptor source: a human donor with active COVID-19. The donor label of this sample is uncertain.

This clone has just one count. J is TRBJ1-2 and V is TRBV19; TRBD1 matches 7 bases. V lost 5 bases to trimming and J lost 4 bases; unmatched junction nucleotides: 10. Germline V gene data show CDR1 as LNHDA and CDR2 as SQIVND (reference sequence). The CDR3 totals 15 residues. Here the CDR3 reads CASSPGSGGTYGYTF. The CDR3 DNA follows: TGTGCCAGTAGTCCCGGGTCAGGGGGAACCTATGGCTACACCTTC.

This clone was counted once. The gene calls are TRBV24-1 and TRBJ1-5, with 10 bases matching TRBD1. The CDR3 runs 16 residues. V was pared by 7 bases and J by 6 bases, with 11 bases of the junction left unmatched. Germline CDR1 reads KGHDR; CDR2 reads SFDVKD. The DNA of the CDR3 is TGTGCCACCAGCCCCGGGGCGGACAGGGGGGGTCAGCCCCAGCATTTT. It translates to CATSPGADRGGQPQHF.

The V call is TRBV6-5, the J call TRBJ2-7; 7 bases agree with TRBD1. The V segment lost 6 bases and the J segment 2 bases; nucleotides outside the gene matches: 7. Per germline, CDR1 MNHEY and CDR2 SVGAGI. The length of the CDR3 is 14 residues. The CDR3 here is CASSRRGLTYEQYF. Written as DNA, the CDR3 is TGTGCCAGCAGCCGCAGGGGGTTGACCTACGAGCAGTACTTC.

The chain has TRBV27 and TRBJ1-1; D is unclear. CDR3 length: 13 amino acids. The V end was cut by 0 bases, the J end by 6 bases, with 8 bases between. Germline V gene data show CDR1 as MNHEY and CDR2 as SMNVEV (reference sequence). CDR3 nucleotide sequence: TGTGCCAGCAGTTTATCGCCCAGCGCTGAAGCTTTCTTT. Its translation: CASSLSPSAEAFF.

The rearrangement links TRBV3-1 (or the pseudogene TRBV3-2) to TRBJ2-3; the match to TRBD2 covers 9 bases. Unmatched junction bases numbered 18, after V lost 5 bases and J lost 0 bases. The CDR3 extends over 20 amino acids. CDR1 and CDR2 from the germline V gene are LGHDT and YNNKEL (reference sequence). In DNA, the CDR3 is TGTGCCAGCAGCTTTCTCTTACCCTTGCTAGCGGGGCCAAGCACAGATACGCAGTATTTT. Amino acids: CASSFLLPLLAGPSTDTQYF.

The chain uses TRBV21-1 and TRBJ2-7; the table's TRBD2 call for D was not verified on the DNA. TRBV21-1 is noted as a pseudogene. The CDR3 extends over 16 amino acids. The DNA of the CDR3 is TGTGCCAGCAGCAAATACCGGACTAGCGGGGACTACGAGCAGTACTTC. It translates to CASSKYRTSGDYEQYF.

The genes are TRBV3-1 (or the pseudogene TRBV3-2) and TRBJ2-7; possible D gene TRBD1, 6 bases. The V gene's germline CDR1 is LGHDT and CDR2 YNNKEL (reference sequence). The CDR3 extends over 16 amino acids. Trimming took 3 bases from V and 2 from J, leaving 17 bases between them. The CDR3 sequence is CASSHYRATQPYEQYF. CDR3 DNA: TGTGCCAGCAGCCATTACAGGGCGACGCAACCCTACGAGCAGTACTTC.

J is TRBJ1-1 and V is TRBV10-3; D gene ambiguous. This CDR3 contains 14 residues. Per germline, CDR1 ENHRY and CDR2 SYGVKD. Trimming left V 6 bases short and J 3 bases short, with 14 bases between. The CDR3, as DNA: TGTGCCATCAGGGCCCACGAGGGTGACACTGAAGCTTTCTTT. Translated: CAIRAHEGDTEAFF.